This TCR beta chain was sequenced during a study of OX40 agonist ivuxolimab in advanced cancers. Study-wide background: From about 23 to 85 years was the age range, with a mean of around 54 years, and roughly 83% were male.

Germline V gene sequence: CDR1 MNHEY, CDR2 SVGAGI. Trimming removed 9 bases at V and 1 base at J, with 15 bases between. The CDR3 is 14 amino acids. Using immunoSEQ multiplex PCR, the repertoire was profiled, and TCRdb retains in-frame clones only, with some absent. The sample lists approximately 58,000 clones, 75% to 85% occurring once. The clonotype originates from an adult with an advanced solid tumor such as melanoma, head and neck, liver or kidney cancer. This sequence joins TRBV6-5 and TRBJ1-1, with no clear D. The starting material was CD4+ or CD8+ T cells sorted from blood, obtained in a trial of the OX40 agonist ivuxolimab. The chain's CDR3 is CASVPPWGNTEAFF. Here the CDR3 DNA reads TGTGCCAGTGTACCGCCTTGGGGGAACACTGAAGCTTTCTTT.